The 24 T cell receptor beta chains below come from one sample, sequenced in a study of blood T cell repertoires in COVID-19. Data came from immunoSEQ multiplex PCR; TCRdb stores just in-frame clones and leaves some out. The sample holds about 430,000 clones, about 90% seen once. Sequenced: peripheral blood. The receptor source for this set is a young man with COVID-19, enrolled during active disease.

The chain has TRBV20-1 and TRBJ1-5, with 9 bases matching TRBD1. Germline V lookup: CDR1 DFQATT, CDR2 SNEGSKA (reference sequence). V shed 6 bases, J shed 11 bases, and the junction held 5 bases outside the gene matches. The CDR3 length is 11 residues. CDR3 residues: CSAGQGEAQHF. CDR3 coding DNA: TGCAGTGCGGGACAGGGCGAGGCCCAGCATTTT.

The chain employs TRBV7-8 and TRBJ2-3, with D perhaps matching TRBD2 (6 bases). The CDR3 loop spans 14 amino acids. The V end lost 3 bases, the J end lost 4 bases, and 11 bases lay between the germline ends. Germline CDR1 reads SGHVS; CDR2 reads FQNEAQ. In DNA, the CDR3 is TGTGCCAGCAGCTTTGGCGGGAAGCCAGATACGCAGTATTTT. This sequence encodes CASSFGGKPDTQYF.

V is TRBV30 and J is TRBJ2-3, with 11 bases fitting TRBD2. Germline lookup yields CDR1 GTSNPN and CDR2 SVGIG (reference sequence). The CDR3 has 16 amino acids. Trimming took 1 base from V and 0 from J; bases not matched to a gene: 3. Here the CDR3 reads CAWSARTSGSTDTQYF. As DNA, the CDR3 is TGTGCCTGGAGTGCGCGGACTAGCGGGAGCACAGATACGCAGTATTTT.

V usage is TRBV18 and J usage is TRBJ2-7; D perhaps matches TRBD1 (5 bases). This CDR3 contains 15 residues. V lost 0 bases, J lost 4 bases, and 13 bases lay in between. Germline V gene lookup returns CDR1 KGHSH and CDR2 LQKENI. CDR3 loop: CASSPPSQGAYEQYF. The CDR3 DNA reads TGTGCCAGCTCACCACCGAGCCAGGGTGCGTACGAGCAGTACTTC.

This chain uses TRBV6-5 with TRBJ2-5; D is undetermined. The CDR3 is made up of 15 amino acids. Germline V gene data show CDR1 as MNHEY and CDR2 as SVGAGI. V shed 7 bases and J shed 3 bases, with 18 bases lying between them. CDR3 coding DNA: TGTGCCAGCACCGTAGCCCGGTCGTTTGAAGAGACCCAGTACTTC. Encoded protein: CASTVARSFEETQYF.

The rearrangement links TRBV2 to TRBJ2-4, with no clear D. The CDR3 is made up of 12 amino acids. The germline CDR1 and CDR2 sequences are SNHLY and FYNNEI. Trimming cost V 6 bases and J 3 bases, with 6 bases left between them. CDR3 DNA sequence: TGTGCCAGCAGCCAGGACAAAAACATTCAGTACTTC. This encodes CASSQDKNIQYF.

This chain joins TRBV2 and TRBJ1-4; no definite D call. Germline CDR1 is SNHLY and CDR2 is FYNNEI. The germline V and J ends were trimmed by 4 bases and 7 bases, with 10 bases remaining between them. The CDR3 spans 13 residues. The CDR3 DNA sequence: TGTGCCAGCAGTGTCCGGGAGCCTGAAAAACTGTTTTTT. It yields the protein CASSVREPEKLFF.

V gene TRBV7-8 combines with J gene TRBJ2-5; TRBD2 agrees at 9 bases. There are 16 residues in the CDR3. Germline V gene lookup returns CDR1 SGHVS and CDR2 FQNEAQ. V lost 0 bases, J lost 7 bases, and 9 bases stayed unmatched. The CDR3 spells CASSLAPAGGVGTQYF. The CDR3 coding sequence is TGTGCCAGCAGCTTAGCCCCAGCGGGGGGTGTCGGGACCCAGTACTTC.

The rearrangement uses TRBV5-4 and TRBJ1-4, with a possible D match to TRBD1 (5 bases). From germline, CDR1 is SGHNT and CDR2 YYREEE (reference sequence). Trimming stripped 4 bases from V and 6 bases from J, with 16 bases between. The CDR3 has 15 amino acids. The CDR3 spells CASSLGQGLDEKLFF. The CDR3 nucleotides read TGTGCCAGCAGCCTCGGGCAGGGTCTAGATGAAAAACTGTTTTTT.

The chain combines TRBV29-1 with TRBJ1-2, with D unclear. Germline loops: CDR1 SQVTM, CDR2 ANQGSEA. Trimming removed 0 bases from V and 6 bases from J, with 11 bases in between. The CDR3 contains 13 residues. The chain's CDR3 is CSVEDEEENGYTF. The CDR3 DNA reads TGCAGCGTTGAAGATGAAGAGGAGAATGGCTACACCTTC. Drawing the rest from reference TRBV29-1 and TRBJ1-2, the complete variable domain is SAVISQKPSRDICQRGTSLTIQCQVDSQVTMMFWYRQQPGQSLTLIATANQGSEATYESGFVIDKFPISRPNLTFSTLTVSNMSPEDSSIYLCSVEDEEENGYTFGSGTRLTVV.

The CDR3 loop is CSAATDTDTQYF. For the CDR3, the DNA is TGCAGCGCCGCTACTGATACAGATACGCAGTATTTT. The chain joins TRBV29-1 to TRBJ2-3, with unresolved D. CDR1 and CDR2 (germline): SQVTM, ANQGSEA. V shed 7 bases and J shed 3 bases, with 11 bases lying between them. This CDR3 contains 12 residues.

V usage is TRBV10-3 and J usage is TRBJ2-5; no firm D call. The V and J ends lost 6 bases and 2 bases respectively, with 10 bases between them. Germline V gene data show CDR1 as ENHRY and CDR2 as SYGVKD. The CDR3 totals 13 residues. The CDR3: CAIRPPQQETQYF. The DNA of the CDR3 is TGTGCCATCAGACCTCCCCAGCAAGAGACCCAGTACTTC.

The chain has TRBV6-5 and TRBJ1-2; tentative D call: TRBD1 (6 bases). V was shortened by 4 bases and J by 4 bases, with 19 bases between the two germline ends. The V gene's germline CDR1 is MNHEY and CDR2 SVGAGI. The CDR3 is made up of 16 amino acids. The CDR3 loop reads CASSSREGPGAYGYTF. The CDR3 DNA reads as TGTGCCAGCAGTTCCCGGGAAGGGCCAGGGGCCTATGGCTACACCTTC.

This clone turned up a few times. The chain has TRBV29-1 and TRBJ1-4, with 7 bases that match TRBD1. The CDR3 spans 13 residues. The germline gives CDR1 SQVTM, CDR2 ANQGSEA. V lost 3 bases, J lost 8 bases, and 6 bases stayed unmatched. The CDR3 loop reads CSVEAGGIEKLFF. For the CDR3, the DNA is TGCAGCGTTGAGGCAGGGGGGATCGAAAAACTGTTTTTT.

Written as DNA, the CDR3 is TGTGCCAGCAGCCCCCCGACAGGGGGGTATGGCTACACCTTC. Translated, it gives CASSPPTGGYGYTF. The chain carries TRBV16 and TRBJ1-2, with TRBD1 matching 9 bases. Trimming at V came to 4 bases and at J to 5 bases, leaving 5 bases not matched to a gene. The CDR3 consists of 14 residues. CDR1 KGHSY and CDR2 FQNENV come from the germline V gene.

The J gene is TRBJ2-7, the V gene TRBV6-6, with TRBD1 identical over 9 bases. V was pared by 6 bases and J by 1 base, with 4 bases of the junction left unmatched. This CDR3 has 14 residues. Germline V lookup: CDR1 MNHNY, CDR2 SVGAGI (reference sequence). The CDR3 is CASSPQGASYEQYF. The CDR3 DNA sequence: TGTGCCAGCAGCCCACAGGGGGCTTCCTACGAGCAGTACTTC.

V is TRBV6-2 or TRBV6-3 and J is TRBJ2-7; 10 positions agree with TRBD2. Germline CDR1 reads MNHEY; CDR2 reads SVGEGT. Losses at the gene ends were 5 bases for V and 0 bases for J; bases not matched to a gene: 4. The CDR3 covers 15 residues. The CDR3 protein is CASSPLAGLSYEQYF. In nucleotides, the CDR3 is TGTGCCAGCAGTCCACTAGCGGGGCTCTCCTACGAGCAGTACTTC.

DNA for the CDR3: TGCGCCAGCAGCGGGGACCCGGCGGGGACCGGGGAGCTGTTTTTT. Translating gives CASSGDPAGTGELFF. V is TRBV5-1 and J is TRBJ2-2, with D perhaps matching TRBD2 (6 bases). Trimming cost V 4 bases and J 5 bases, with 15 bases left between them. Germline loops: CDR1 SGHRS, CDR2 YFSETQ. This CDR3 spans 15 amino acids.

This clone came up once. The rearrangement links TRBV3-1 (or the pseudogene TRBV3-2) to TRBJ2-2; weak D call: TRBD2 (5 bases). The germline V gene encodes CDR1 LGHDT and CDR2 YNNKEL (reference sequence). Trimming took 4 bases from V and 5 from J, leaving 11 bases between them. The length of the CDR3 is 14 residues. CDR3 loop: CASSPAGRTGELFF. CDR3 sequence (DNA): TGTGCCAGCAGCCCCGCGGGCCGGACCGGGGAGCTGTTTTTT.

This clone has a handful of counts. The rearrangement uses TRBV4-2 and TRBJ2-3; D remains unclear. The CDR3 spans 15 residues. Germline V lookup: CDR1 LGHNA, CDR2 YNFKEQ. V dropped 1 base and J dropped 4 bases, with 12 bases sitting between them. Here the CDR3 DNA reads TGTGCCAGCAGCCAAGTCGGGTCCCTATCAGATACGCAGTATTTT. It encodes CASSQVGSLSDTQYF.

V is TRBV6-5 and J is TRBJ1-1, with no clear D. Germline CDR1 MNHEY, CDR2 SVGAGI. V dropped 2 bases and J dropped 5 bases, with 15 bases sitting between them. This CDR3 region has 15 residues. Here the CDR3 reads CASSYVDGGRTEAFF. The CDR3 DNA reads TGTGCCAGCAGTTACGTTGACGGAGGGCGGACTGAAGCTTTCTTT.

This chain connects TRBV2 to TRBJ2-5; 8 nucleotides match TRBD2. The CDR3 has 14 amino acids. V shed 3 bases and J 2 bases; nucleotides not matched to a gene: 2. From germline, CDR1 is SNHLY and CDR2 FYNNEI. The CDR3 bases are TGTGCCAGCAGTGAGCGGGGGGAACAAGAGACCCAGTACTTC. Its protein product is CASSERGEQETQYF.

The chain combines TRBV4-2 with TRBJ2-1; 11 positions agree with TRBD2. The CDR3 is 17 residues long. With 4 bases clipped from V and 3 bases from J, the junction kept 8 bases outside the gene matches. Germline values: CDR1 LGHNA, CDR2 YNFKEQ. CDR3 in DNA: TGTGCCAGCAGCCTTCCCCCGCTAGCGGGAGGCTACAATGAGCAGTTCTTC. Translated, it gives CASSLPPLAGGYNEQFF.

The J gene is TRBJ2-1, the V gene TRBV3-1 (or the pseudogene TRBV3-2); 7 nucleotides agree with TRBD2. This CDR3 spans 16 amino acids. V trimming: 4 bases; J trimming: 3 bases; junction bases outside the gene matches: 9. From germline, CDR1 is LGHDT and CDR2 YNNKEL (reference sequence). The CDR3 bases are TGTGCCAGCAGCCCAGAGCGCGGGAGCTACTACAATGAGCAGTTCTTC. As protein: CASSPERGSYYNEQFF.